The subject of this entry is one TCR beta chain. As yet, its antigen is unknown. This specimen comes from a study of breast tumors, draining lymph nodes, adjacent tissues. Axillary draining lymph nodes of breast cancer patients supplied the node samples. TCRdb fed the multiplex PCR reads into MiXCR, producing one record per CDR3 protein. There are about 180,000 distinct CDR3 sequences in the sample; 30% to 35% occur only once, and 4.3% lies in the top ten. General study points: Compared with lymph nodes, tumors were less diverse; compared with nontumor tissue, more. Data fit most tumor T cells coming from lymph node, expanding in tumor.

This CDR3 comprises 17 residues. With 6 bases clipped from V and 5 bases from J, the junction kept 9 bases outside the gene matches. CDR1 is ENHRY and CDR2 is SYGVKD in the germline V gene. This sequence originates from a female donor with breast cancer. Some clones in this sample may be carry-over from other donors' samples. Sequenced sample: axillary lymph node tissue. The chain couples TRBV10-3 to TRBJ2-5; 16 nucleotides agree with TRBD2. CDR3 protein: CAISIGTSGRARETQYF. The CDR3 DNA is TGTGCCATCAGCATCGGGACTAGCGGGAGGGCCCGGGAGACCCAGTACTTC.